This TCR beta chain was identified during a study of blood T cell repertoires in COVID-19 (dated by TCRdb to 2020 to 2021). Study-wide context: Samples covering the acute and convalescent phases of COVID-19 were provided by collaborators in the United States, Italy and Spain. Samples came from the ongoing ImmuneRACE study (first 160 participants) plus 1,254 subjects from 6 global collaborators. The sample metadata nearly always contained a de-identified subject ID, COVID-19 status, age in years and sex. The prospective study material was composed of cDNA or gDNA derived from T cells, B-cell-depleted T cells, or PBMCs. Deeply sampled blood TCRbeta repertoires from subjects exposed to, actively infected with, or recovered from COVID-19 were included in the dataset. Where available, HLA class I and class II types were obtained from metadata supplied by the sample provider rather than from assay-based typing. The repertoires were made available in a free public database intended to serve as a resource for research on the immune response to SARS-CoV-2.

TCRbeta CDR3 regions were amplified from genomic DNA by means of the immunoSEQ Assay, a bias-controlled multiplex PCR. The authors processed their data as follows. Within the assay, amplification of reference gene primers was used to estimate how many nucleated cells each sample contained. To quantify the absolute abundance of each unique TCRbeta CDR3 rearrangement, sequence reads were collapsed and filtered. For each sample, productive Simpson clonality was calculated by taking the square root of Simpson's diversity index across productive rearrangements. Not all clones reach the TCRdb copy of this immuneACCESS table, which keeps in-frame sequences only. Checked studies attribute under half of the gap to unresolved V genes and leave the rest unexplained. The V and J calls and clone size were taken over from that table, and D and trimming were inferred from the DNA. In this sample the table shows 300,000 to 350,000 clones, about 90% of which occur a single time. The biggest ten clones account for under 3.5% of the sample.

Overall results and qualifications from the work: The amount of clinical and demographic metadata varied by source and participant and was provided uncurated.

The cysteine opens and the phenylalanine closes a CDR3 of 16 amino acids. The only DNA kept is the CDR3, 48 bases in frame from the first base. After removal of 4 bases from V and 3 bases from J, the junction retains 5 bases not matched to a gene. CDR1 SGHRS and CDR2 YFSETQ were looked up in the germline V gene. A remark on this clone: The clone's antigen remains unknown. Base qualities are not at hand, and no much larger clone is one base apart.

Samples from volunteer blood donors who had recovered from COVID-19 were contributed by a second Seattle source. Each collaborating institution followed its own protocols to collect whole blood in K2EDTA tubes. For TCRbeta analysis, collaborator samples were shipped as frozen whole blood, as isolated PBMCs, or as DNA extracted from either sample type. The sequence was obtained from a woman under 30 who had recovered from COVID-19. Sequencing was performed on peripheral blood. The chain is assembled from TRBV5-1 and TRBJ1-3, with 12 bases in between that match TRBD1. The CDR3 protein is CASSTGQGALGNTIYF. The sequence in DNA is TGCGCCAGCAGCACGGGACAGGGGGCCCTTGGAAACACCATATATTTT.